Reported below is one T cell receptor (beta chain). The source of the sample is a study of identical twins. The CDR3 loop spans 16 amino acids. Each CDR3 protein gets one entry after TCRdb re-called the 5' RACE reads with MiXCR. The sample consists of 1,800,000 or so distinct CDR3 sequences, under 35% of them appearing once. The clonotype originates from a newborn girl in good health. The sequencing sample was made of cord blood. The chain has TRBV21-1 and TRBJ2-1. TRBV21-1 is a pseudogene. The CDR3 DNA follows: TGTGTCAGCAGCAAAGGAACACCGAGCTCCTACAATGAGCAGTTCTTC. Residues: CVSSKGTPSSYNEQFF.